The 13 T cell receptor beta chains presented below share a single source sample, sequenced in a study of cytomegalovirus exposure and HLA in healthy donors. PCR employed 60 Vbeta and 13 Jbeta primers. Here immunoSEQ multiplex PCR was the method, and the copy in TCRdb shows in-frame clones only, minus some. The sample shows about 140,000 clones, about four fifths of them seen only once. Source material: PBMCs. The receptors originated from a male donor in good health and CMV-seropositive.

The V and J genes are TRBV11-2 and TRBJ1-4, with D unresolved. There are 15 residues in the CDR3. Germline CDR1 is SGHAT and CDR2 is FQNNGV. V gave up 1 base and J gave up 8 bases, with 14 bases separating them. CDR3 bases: TGTGCCAGCAGCTTAGGAGCGGCGGAGGGCGAAAAACTGTTTTTT. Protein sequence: CASSLGAAEGEKLFF.

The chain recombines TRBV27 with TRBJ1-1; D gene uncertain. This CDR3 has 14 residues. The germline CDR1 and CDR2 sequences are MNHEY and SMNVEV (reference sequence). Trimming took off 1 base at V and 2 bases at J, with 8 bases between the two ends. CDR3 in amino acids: CASSLLRGNTEAFF. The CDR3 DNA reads TGTGCCAGCAGTTTATTACGGGGAAACACTGAAGCTTTCTTT.

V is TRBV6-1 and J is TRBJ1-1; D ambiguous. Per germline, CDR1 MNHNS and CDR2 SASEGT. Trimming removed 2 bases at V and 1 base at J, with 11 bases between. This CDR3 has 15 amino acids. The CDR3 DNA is TGTGCCAGCAGTGAACCGGTGGAGGGGAACACTGAAGCTTTCTTT. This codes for CASSEPVEGNTEAFF.

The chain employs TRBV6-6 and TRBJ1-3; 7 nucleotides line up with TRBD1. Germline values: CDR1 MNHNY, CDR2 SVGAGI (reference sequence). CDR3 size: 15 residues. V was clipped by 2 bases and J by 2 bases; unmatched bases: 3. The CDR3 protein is CASSYPDRAGNTIYF. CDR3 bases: TGTGCCAGCAGTTACCCAGACAGGGCTGGAAACACCATATATTTT.

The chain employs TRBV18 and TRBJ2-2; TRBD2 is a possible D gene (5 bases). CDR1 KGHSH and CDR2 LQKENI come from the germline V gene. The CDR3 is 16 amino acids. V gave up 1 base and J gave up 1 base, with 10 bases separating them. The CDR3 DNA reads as TGTGCCAGCTCACCACTAGATGCGGGGAACACCGGGGAGCTGTTTTTT. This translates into CASSPLDAGNTGELFF.

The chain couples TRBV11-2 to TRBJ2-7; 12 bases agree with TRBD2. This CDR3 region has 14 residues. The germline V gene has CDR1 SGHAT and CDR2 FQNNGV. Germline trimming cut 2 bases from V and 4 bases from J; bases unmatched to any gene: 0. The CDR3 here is CASSLTSGGYEQYF. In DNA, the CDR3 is TGTGCCAGCAGCTTAACTAGCGGGGGGTACGAGCAGTACTTC.

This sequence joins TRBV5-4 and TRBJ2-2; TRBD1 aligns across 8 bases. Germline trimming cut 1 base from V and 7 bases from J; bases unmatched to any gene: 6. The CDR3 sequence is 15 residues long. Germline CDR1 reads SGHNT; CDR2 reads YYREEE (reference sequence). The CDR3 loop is CASSLNQGAGGELFF. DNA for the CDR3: TGTGCCAGCAGCTTGAACCAGGGGGCAGGCGGGGAGCTGTTTTTT. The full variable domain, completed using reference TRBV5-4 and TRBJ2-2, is ETGVTQSPTHLIKTRGQQVTLRCSSQSGHNTVSWYQQALGQGPQFIFQYYREEENGRGNFPPRFSGLQFPNYSSELNVNALELDDSALYLCASSLNQGAGGELFFGEGSRLTVL.

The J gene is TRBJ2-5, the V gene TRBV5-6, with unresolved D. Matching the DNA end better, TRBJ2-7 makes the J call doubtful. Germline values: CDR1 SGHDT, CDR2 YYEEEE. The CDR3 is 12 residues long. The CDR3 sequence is CASSLAPYEQYF. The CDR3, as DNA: TGTGCCAGCAGCTTGGCTCCCTACGAGCAGTACTTC.

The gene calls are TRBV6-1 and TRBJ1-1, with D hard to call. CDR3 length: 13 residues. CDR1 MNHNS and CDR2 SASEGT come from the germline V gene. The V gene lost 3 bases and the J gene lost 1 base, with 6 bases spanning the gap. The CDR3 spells CASSDEGNTEAFF. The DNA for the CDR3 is TGTGCCAGCAGTGATGAGGGGAACACTGAAGCTTTCTTT.

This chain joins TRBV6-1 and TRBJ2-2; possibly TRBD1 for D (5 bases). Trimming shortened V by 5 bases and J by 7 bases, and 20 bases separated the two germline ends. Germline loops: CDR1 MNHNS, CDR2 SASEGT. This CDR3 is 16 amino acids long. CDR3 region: CASSKVGAAYIGELFF. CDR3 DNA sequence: TGTGCCAGCAGTAAAGTAGGGGCGGCATACATCGGGGAGCTGTTTTTT.

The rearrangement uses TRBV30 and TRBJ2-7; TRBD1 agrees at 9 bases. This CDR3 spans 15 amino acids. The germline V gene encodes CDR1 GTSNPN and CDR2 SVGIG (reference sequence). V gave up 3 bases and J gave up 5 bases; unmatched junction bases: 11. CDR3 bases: TGTGCCTGGAGCCACCCGGGACAGGGTGGAAACGAGCAGTACTTC. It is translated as CAWSHPGQGGNEQYF.

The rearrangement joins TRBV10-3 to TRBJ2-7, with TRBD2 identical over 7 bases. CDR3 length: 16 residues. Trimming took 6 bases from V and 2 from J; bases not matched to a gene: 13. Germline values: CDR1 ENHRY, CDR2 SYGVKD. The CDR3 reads CAISSPRREEAYEQYF. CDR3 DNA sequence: TGTGCCATCAGCTCACCTCGACGGGAGGAAGCCTACGAGCAGTACTTC.

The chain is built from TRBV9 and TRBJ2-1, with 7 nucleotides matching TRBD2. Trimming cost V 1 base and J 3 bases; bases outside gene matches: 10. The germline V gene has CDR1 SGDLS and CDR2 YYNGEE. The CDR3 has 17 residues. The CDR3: CASSVNGGSSLYNEQFF. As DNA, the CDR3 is TGTGCCAGCAGCGTAAACGGCGGGAGTAGTCTCTACAATGAGCAGTTCTTC.